These 5 T cell receptor beta chains originate from one sample sequenced in a study of T cell changes during pregnancy in multiple sclerosis. Some clones are missing from TCRdb's copy, which holds only in-frame ones; the method was immunoSEQ multiplex PCR. The sample contains about 31,000 clones, 90% of which appear only once. Sequencing used CD8+ T cells from peripheral blood mononuclear cells, obtained in the second trimester of pregnancy. The receptors come from a female donor with multiple sclerosis, enrolled in a pregnancy study.

This clone has a single count. This sequence joins TRBV9 and TRBJ2-7; 8 bases are shared with TRBD2. J lost 3 bases, V lost 2 bases, and 4 bases had no gene match. The germline CDR1 and CDR2 sequences are SGDLS and YYNGEE. The CDR3 totals 14 residues. The DNA of the CDR3 is TGTGCCAGCAGCGTCTCCGGGACTAGCTACGAGCAGTACTTC. This gives the protein CASSVSGTSYEQYF.

This chain joins TRBV6-5 and TRBJ1-1; D is possibly TRBD1 (5 bases). In germline, CDR1 is MNHEY, CDR2 SVGAGI. The CDR3 is 13 residues long. V lost 3 bases and J lost 5, with 10 bases in between. The CDR3 loop is CASSYRQLTEAFF. In nucleotides, the CDR3 is TGTGCCAGCAGTTATCGACAGCTTACTGAAGCTTTCTTT.

This clone was detected once. The chain is built from TRBV27 and TRBJ2-2; 10 bases match TRBD1. V gave up 4 bases and J gave up 5 bases; unmatched junction bases: 7. The CDR3 loop spans 16 amino acids. Germline V CDR1 and CDR2: MNHEY, SMNVEV (reference sequence). In DNA, the CDR3 is TGTGCCAGCAGTTCTGGACAGGGGGAGGTTACCGGGGAGCTGTTTTTT. Translated: CASSSGQGEVTGELFF.

The J gene is TRBJ2-3, the V gene TRBV6-6; 8 nucleotides agree with TRBD2. Germline V lookup: CDR1 MNHNY, CDR2 SVGAGI (reference sequence). The CDR3 extends over 13 amino acids. The V gene end was trimmed by 7 bases and the J gene end by 2 bases; junction bases not matched to a gene: 2. The CDR3 region has the DNA TGTGCCAGCACAGCGGGGGTCACAGATACGCAGTATTTT. Its translation is CASTAGVTDTQYF.

The V gene is TRBV10-3, the J gene TRBJ2-2; D may be TRBD1 (6 bases). Trimming took 3 bases from V and 7 from J, leaving 15 bases between them. The CDR3 is made up of 15 amino acids. Looked up from germline, CDR1 is ENHRY and CDR2 is SYGVKD. CDR3 DNA: TGTGCCATCAGTGAAGTTGAACAGGGCAGCGGGGAGCTGTTTTTT. It encodes CAISEVEQGSGELFF.